These 7 T cell receptor beta chains came from one sample sequenced in a study of Graves' ophthalmopathy and Graves' hyperthyroidism. Amplification targeted the TCR beta CDR3 regions, with RNA transcripts as the source material. RT-PCR with HTBI primers came first, then second-round multiplex PCR. Using its own MiXCR run on the multiplex PCR reads, TCRdb lists one record per CDR3 protein. The sample holds about half a million distinct CDR3 sequences; approximately 15% are singletons and the top ten take 8% to 10%. Sequenced material: blood. The origin of the receptors is a woman in her 30s with Graves' ophthalmopathy.

This clonotype was detected many times. This chain connects TRBV19 to TRBJ1-5; no clear D gene. This CDR3 has 16 residues. V lost 5 bases and J lost 3, with 17 bases in between. In germline, CDR1 is LNHDA, CDR2 SQIVND (reference sequence). CDR3 coding DNA: TGTGCCAGTAGTTCGAGCGGCATCAGCCCCAATCAGCCCCAGCATTTT. Translation gives CASSSSGISPNQPQHF.

This clonotype was observed at least ten times. The chain employs TRBV20-1 and TRBJ1-5, with D perhaps TRBD1 (5 bases). CDR3 size: 15 residues. The germline V and J ends were trimmed by 5 bases and 0 bases, with 14 bases remaining between them. Germline V lookup: CDR1 DFQATT, CDR2 SNEGSKA (reference sequence). The DNA of the CDR3 is TGCAGTGCTCAAACTACAGGAGGTAGCAATCAGCCCCAGCATTTT. As protein: CSAQTTGGSNQPQHF.

This clonotype was counted many times. A read error may account for a junction end that differs from germline. V gene TRBV11-2 combines with J gene TRBJ1-5; D gene ambiguous. Germline V CDR1 and CDR2: SGHAT, FQNNGV. The CDR3 length is 13 residues. The CDR3 is CTSSLYRDQPQHF. The CDR3 DNA sequence: TGTACCAGCAGCTTGTACAGAGATCAGCCCCAGCATTTT.

Ten or more counts support this clonotype. The CDR3 region is CASQRGSSYEQYF. As DNA, the CDR3 is TGTGCCAGTCAAAGAGGGAGCTCCTACGAGCAGTACTTC. This rearrangement joins TRBV6-5 to TRBJ2-7, with TRBD2 as a possible D gene (5 bases). CDR1 is MNHEY and CDR2 is SVGAGI in the germline V gene. V lost 9 bases and J 0 bases, leaving 12 bases between the germline ends. The CDR3 sequence is 13 residues long.

The CDR3 DNA reads as TGTGCCAGCAGTTCGGGGGGGGCTGGGGATTCACCCCTCCACTTT. It translates to CASSSGGAGDSPLHF. The chain has TRBV28 and TRBJ1-6; TRBD1 might be the D (6 bases). In germline, CDR1 is MDHEN, CDR2 SYDVKM. V lost 4 bases and J lost 8, with 15 bases in between. The CDR3 spans 15 residues.

J is TRBJ2-2 and V is TRBV28; 8 bases are shared with TRBD2. The CDR3 is 14 amino acids. Germline V gene data show CDR1 as MDHEN and CDR2 as SYDVKM. V was clipped by 8 bases and J by 3 bases; unmatched bases: 5. The CDR3, as DNA: TGTGCCAGCCACTCGGGAGGGTACACCGGGGAGCTGTTTTTT. The encoded protein is CASHSGGYTGELFF.

This clonotype appeared many times. The V and J genes are TRBV2 and TRBJ2-7, with no clear D. The CDR3 extends over 13 amino acids. V dropped 4 bases and J dropped 2 bases, with 9 bases sitting between them. Germline V gene sequence: CDR1 SNHLY, CDR2 FYNNEI. In nucleotides, the CDR3 is TGTGCCAGCAGTGTTAAAAGGGCCTACGAGCAGTACTTC. Translation: CASSVKRAYEQYF.